The 27 T cell receptor beta chains below all came from one sample that was sequenced in a study of OX40 agonist ivuxolimab in advanced cancers. The repertoire was sequenced with immunoSEQ multiplex PCR; TCRdb's copy has only in-frame clones and lacks some. The sample yields fewer than 130,000 clones, approximately 89% seen once. Here the sequenced sample was CD4+ or CD8+ T cells sorted from blood, taken in a trial of the OX40 agonist ivuxolimab. These receptors came from an adult with an advanced solid tumor such as melanoma, head and neck, liver or kidney cancer.

The chain carries TRBV7-9 and TRBJ2-3, with 9 bases identical to TRBD1. This CDR3 has 15 amino acids. Per the germline V gene, CDR1 is SEHNR and CDR2 is FQNEAQ (reference sequence). Trimming cost V 5 bases and J 0 bases; bases outside gene matches: 3. The CDR3 protein is CASSLGTGSTDTQYF. In nucleotides, the CDR3 is TGTGCCAGCAGCCTAGGGACAGGGAGCACAGATACGCAGTATTTT.

This clone appeared once. This chain joins TRBV5-6 and TRBJ2-2, with D possibly TRBD2 on 5 matching bases. CDR3 size: 13 residues. The germline CDR1 and CDR2 sequences are SGHDT and YYEEEE. Trimming stripped 4 bases from V and 7 bases from J, with 11 bases between. The CDR3 sequence is CASSRGEGGELFF. The CDR3 nucleotides are TGTGCCAGCAGCCGGGGAGAGGGCGGGGAGCTGTTTTTT. Using reference TRBV5-6 and TRBJ2-2 for the parts outside the CDR3, the full variable domain is DAGVTQSPTHLIKTRGQQVTLRCSPKSGHDTVSWYQQALGQGPQFIFQYYEEEERQRGNFPDRFSGHQFPNYSSELNVNALLLGDSALYLCASSRGEGGELFFGEGSRLTVL.

This clone was seen once. The genes are TRBV18 and TRBJ1-1, with TRBD1 as a possible D gene (5 bases). Trimming shortened V by 1 base and J by 4 bases, and 16 bases separated the two germline ends. CDR3 length equals 16 residues. Germline-derived CDR1 and CDR2 are KGHSH and LQKENI. The CDR3 sequence is CASSPRPGWGGTEAFF. CDR3 DNA sequence: TGTGCCAGCTCACCACGCCCGGGGTGGGGGGGCACTGAAGCTTTCTTT. Full variable domain (remainder filled in from reference TRBV18 and TRBJ1-1): NAGVMQNPRHLVRRRGQEARLRCSPMKGHSHVYWYRQLPEEGLKFMVYLQKENIIDESGMPKERFSAEFPKEGPSILRIQQVVRGDSAAYFCASSPRPGWGGTEAFFGQGTRLTVV.

V gene TRBV9 combines with J gene TRBJ2-7; 7 bases line up with TRBD2. CDR3 length: 14 amino acids. Germline CDR1 SGDLS, CDR2 YYNGEE. The V segment lost 3 bases and the J segment 5 bases; nucleotides outside the gene matches: 8. DNA for the CDR3: TGTGCCAGCAGCGCGAGAGGCGGGAGCCACGAGCAGTACTTC. Residues: CASSARGGSHEQYF.

J is TRBJ2-7 and V is TRBV5-6, with 8 bases aligning to TRBD2. Losses at the gene ends were 7 bases for V and 1 base for J; bases not matched to a gene: 7. The CDR3 sequence is 14 residues long. Germline loops: CDR1 SGHDT, CDR2 YYEEEE. The DNA of the CDR3 is TGTGCCAGCTCGCGACTAGCGCGTTCCTACGAGCAGTACTTC. Translation gives CASSRLARSYEQYF.

The chain uses TRBV13 and TRBJ2-7; perhaps TRBD1 as D (6 bases). V was trimmed by 5 bases and J by 2 bases, leaving 13 bases between them. This CDR3 contains 14 residues. Germline values: CDR1 PRHDT, CDR2 FYEKMQ (reference sequence). The CDR3 DNA is TGTGCCAGCAGCGTATACCGGGACACCTACGAGCAGTACTTC. Encoded protein: CASSVYRDTYEQYF.

The chain is built from TRBV4-1 and TRBJ2-2, with TRBD1 matching over 8 bases. The J segment lost 7 bases and the V segment lost 6 bases, leaving 16 bases of the junction unmatched. The germline gives CDR1 MGHRA, CDR2 YSYEKL. This CDR3 has 17 residues. The CDR3 region has the DNA TGCGCCAGCAGATATATTATCCGACAGGGGTTAAGCGGGGAGCTGTTTTTT. This gives the protein CASRYIIRQGLSGELFF.

The rearrangement links TRBV10-3 to TRBJ1-1; 10 nucleotides agree with TRBD1. CDR1 is ENHRY, CDR2 SYGVKD, per germline. After removal of 11 bases from V and 5 bases from J, the junction contained 5 bases not matched to a gene. The CDR3 sequence is 12 residues long. DNA of the CDR3: TGTGCCGCGACAGGGGGCTCAACTGAAGCTTTCTTT. Amino acids: CAATGGSTEAFF.

This clone was seen once. The rearrangement joins TRBV25-1 to TRBJ2-7, with no clear D. Germline-derived CDR1 and CDR2 are MGHDK and SYGVNS. The germline V and J ends were trimmed by 4 bases and 1 base, with 8 bases remaining between them. The CDR3 sequence is 13 residues long. The CDR3 DNA reads as TGTGCCAGCAGTGTGGTCGGATCCTACGAGCAGTACTTC. Translation: CASSVVGSYEQYF.

The chain carries TRBV6-1 and TRBJ1-6; the match to TRBD1 covers 7 bases. The J segment lost 7 bases and the V segment lost 7 bases, leaving 10 bases of the junction unmatched. This CDR3 has 15 residues. Germline assignment: CDR1 MNHNS and CDR2 SASEGT. The CDR3 spells CASNEGQRKNSPLHF. CDR3 DNA sequence: TGTGCCAGCAACGAGGGACAGCGAAAAAATTCACCCCTCCACTTT.

The genes are TRBV7-9 and TRBJ2-2, with unresolved D. The V end lost 8 bases, the J end lost 7 bases, and 11 bases lay between the germline ends. The CDR3 is 12 amino acids. Germline CDR1 is SEHNR and CDR2 is FQNEAQ (reference sequence). The CDR3 nucleotides read TGTGCCAGCGGATGGATGGGCGGGGAGCTGTTTTTT. Translated: CASGWMGGELFF.

This clone was seen a single time. The rearrangement joins TRBV9 to TRBJ2-7, with 8 positions matching TRBD2. The germline gives CDR1 SGDLS, CDR2 YYNGEE. The junction had 4 bases not matched to a gene; V was cut back by 0 bases and J by 2 bases. The CDR3 covers 15 residues. In nucleotides, the CDR3 is TGTGCCAGCAGCGTAGATCCAGCGGGGGCCTACGAGCAGTACTTC. Translating it yields CASSVDPAGAYEQYF.

The V gene is TRBV19, the J gene TRBJ1-5; D unclear. The germline gives CDR1 LNHDA, CDR2 SQIVND (reference sequence). The CDR3 extends over 15 amino acids. Trimming removed 1 base from V and 11 bases from J, with 18 bases in between. This CDR3 is CASSIAGNPNQAQHF. The CDR3 DNA is TGTGCCAGTAGTATAGCGGGGAACCCTAATCAAGCCCAGCATTTT.

The genes are TRBV4-3 and TRBJ1-2; D gene ambiguous. Germline-derived CDR1 and CDR2 are LGHNA and YSLEER. This CDR3 comprises 13 residues. V was cut by 1 base and J by 8 bases, with 11 bases left in between. The CDR3 nucleotides read TGCGCCAGCAGCCAAGTTATCCTGGGGGGCTACACCTTC. Translated, it gives CASSQVILGGYTF.

Written as DNA, the CDR3 is TGTGCCAGCGGTAAAGGATCAGGGACATTCACAGATACGCAGTATTTT. Its translation: CASGKGSGTFTDTQYF. The chain combines TRBV6-1 with TRBJ2-3; the D gene is possibly TRBD1 (6 bases). This CDR3 region has 16 residues. Germline V gene data show CDR1 as MNHNS and CDR2 as SASEGT. Trimming removed 8 bases from V and 2 bases from J, with 20 bases in between.

This chain joins TRBV6-1 and TRBJ1-2; D possibly corresponds to TRBD1 (5 bases). Germline V gives CDR1 MNHNS, CDR2 SASEGT. Trimming cost V 6 bases and J 9 bases, with 20 bases left between them. CDR3 length equals 14 residues. The DNA for the CDR3 is TGTGCCAGCAGCGCCCTAAGGACATTTTCGAGCTACACCTTC. It yields the protein CASSALRTFSSYTF.

The chain links TRBV19 to TRBJ1-1; 7 nucleotides agree with TRBD1. With V trimmed by 1 base and J by 4 bases, 0 bases remained unmatched. This CDR3 region has 13 residues. CDR1 and CDR2 (germline): LNHDA, SQIVND (reference sequence). CDR3 bases: TGTGCCAGTAGTATAGGACAGGGCACTGAAGCTTTCTTT. This gives the protein CASSIGQGTEAFF.

The V and J genes are TRBV2 and TRBJ1-1, with D perhaps matching TRBD1 (5 bases). Germline loops: CDR1 SNHLY, CDR2 FYNNEI. Trimming took 6 bases from V and 0 from J, leaving 11 bases between them. CDR3 length: 14 residues. CDR3 protein: CASRLRALNTEAFF. The CDR3 DNA reads TGTGCCAGCAGACTCAGGGCCTTGAACACTGAAGCTTTCTTT.

The V gene is TRBV7-2, the J gene TRBJ2-7, with TRBD2 identical over 13 bases. The V gene end was trimmed by 3 bases and the J gene end by 3 bases; junction bases not matched to a gene: 8. The CDR3 contains 17 residues. CDR1 SGHTA and CDR2 FQGNSA come from the germline V gene. Here the CDR3 DNA reads TGTGCCAGCAGCTTGCGGGGACTAGCGGGGACCTTCTACGAGCAGTACTTC. It is translated as CASSLRGLAGTFYEQYF.

A word on this clone: Other DNA sequences in this sample translate to the same CDR3. The chain joins TRBV18 to TRBJ1-5, with 9 bases that match TRBD1. Looked up from germline, CDR1 is KGHSH and CDR2 is LQKENI. The CDR3 is made up of 14 amino acids. Trimming took 2 bases from V and 4 from J; bases not matched to a gene: 0. In DNA, the CDR3 is TGTGCCAGCTCACCAGGACAGGGGAATCAGCCCCAGCATTTT. Translated, it gives CASSPGQGNQPQHF.

The CDR3 loop is CASSDSGLAGGRYNEQFF. DNA of the CDR3: TGTGCCAGCAGTGACTCGGGACTAGCGGGAGGGAGATACAATGAGCAGTTCTTC. The chain carries TRBV6-4 and TRBJ2-1; 16 bases are a match to TRBD2. Unmatched junction bases numbered 3, after V lost 0 bases and J lost 4 bases. The CDR3 covers 18 residues. CDR1 MRHNA and CDR2 SNTAGT come from the germline V gene.

J is TRBJ1-5 and V is TRBV11-2; tentatively, D is TRBD1 (6 bases). Germline assignment: CDR1 SGHAT and CDR2 FQNNGV. V lost 5 bases to trimming and J lost 4 bases, with 15 bases between them. The CDR3 has 15 amino acids. In DNA form, the CDR3 reads TGTGCCAGCAGCCCCGGGGGGGGCGAAAATCAGCCCCAGCATTTT. Residues: CASSPGGGENQPQHF.

Of note for this clone: The junction differs from germline at one of its ends, possibly a read error. V and J are TRBV29-1 and TRBJ1-1; D remains ambiguous. This CDR3 comprises 11 residues. Germline V gene data show CDR1 as SQVTM and CDR2 as ANQGSEA. CDR3 sequence (DNA): TGCAGCGTTGTTTATCGAGGCCCCCCAAATTTT. Translated: CSVVYRGPPNF.

This clone was seen a handful of times. The rearrangement uses TRBV7-8 and TRBJ1-5, with D possibly being TRBD1 (5 bases). The ends were cut back, 7 bases at V and 0 bases at J, with 16 bases in the middle. Germline lookup yields CDR1 SGHVS and CDR2 FQNEAQ. The CDR3 has 16 residues. The CDR3 DNA reads TGTGCCAGCACTAGAGGGGCGGCCAATAGCAATCAGCCCCAGCATTTT. Residues: CASTRGAANSNQPQHF.

The rearrangement links TRBV5-4 to TRBJ2-7, with D possibly being TRBD2 (6 bases). The V end lost 1 base, the J end lost 4 bases, and 12 bases lay between the germline ends. The CDR3 totals 14 residues. Germline V gene data show CDR1 as SGHNT and CDR2 as YYREEE (reference sequence). Here the CDR3 DNA reads TGTGCCAGCAGCTTGCAGGGAGGTACTTACGAGCAGTACTTC. Its protein product is CASSLQGGTYEQYF.

The chain couples TRBV28 to TRBJ1-4; D is unclear. The CDR3 totals 14 residues. Germline V CDR1 and CDR2: MDHEN, SYDVKM. Trimming shortened V by 3 bases and J by 0 bases, and 5 bases separated the two germline ends. The CDR3 sequence is CASSFRATNEKLFF. The CDR3 coding sequence is TGTGCCAGCAGTTTCCGTGCAACTAATGAAAAACTGTTTTTT.

This clone has just one count. This chain joins TRBV7-2 and TRBJ2-5; D remains unclear. The ends were cut back, 6 bases at V and 1 base at J, with 12 bases in the middle. Germline loops: CDR1 SGHTA, CDR2 FQGNSA. This CDR3 region has 14 residues. CDR3 sequence reads: CASSQSRAQETQYF. Here the CDR3 DNA reads TGTGCCAGCAGTCAGTCTAGAGCCCAAGAGACCCAGTACTTC.